The 25 T cell receptor beta chains below come from one sample, sequenced in a study of T cell responses to AZD1222 COVID-19 vaccine. Only in-frame clones appear in the TCRdb table, and some are missing; sequencing was by immunoSEQ multiplex PCR. Altogether around 99,000 clones are present, about 93% being singletons, with the ten largest covering 6.2%. The sample in question was peripheral blood, obtained 28 days after the second AZD1222 dose. The source of these receptors is an adult who received the AZD1222 COVID-19 vaccine.

V gene TRBV28 combines with J gene TRBJ1-1, with 10 positions matching TRBD1. The CDR3 loop spans 15 amino acids. Germline-derived CDR1 and CDR2 are MDHEN and SYDVKM. Trimming took 5 bases from V and 1 from J; bases not matched to a gene: 4. The CDR3 is CASSRRTGGNTEAFF. The CDR3 DNA is TGTGCCAGCAGTAGACGGACAGGGGGGAACACTGAAGCTTTCTTT.

DNA of the CDR3: TGCGCCAGCAGCCAAGCTCATATGAACACTGAAGCTTTCTTT. This codes for CASSQAHMNTEAFF. The chain combines TRBV4-3 with TRBJ1-1, with D uncertain. The V and J ends lost 1 base and 0 bases respectively, with 6 bases between them. Germline V gives CDR1 LGHNA, CDR2 YSLEER. This CDR3 contains 14 residues.

The V and J genes are TRBV19 and TRBJ2-1, with 9 bases fitting TRBD1. Germline CDR1 and CDR2: LNHDA and SQIVND (reference sequence). The CDR3 has 15 residues. Trimming removed 6 bases from V and 4 bases from J; junction bases left unmatched: 7. The CDR3 nucleotides are TGTGCCAGTAGGATCGACAGGGGGGGTTACAATGAGCAGTTCTTC. Amino acids: CASRIDRGGYNEQFF.

V and J are TRBV2 and TRBJ1-6; maybe TRBD1 (5 bases). The V end was cut by 4 bases, the J end by 6 bases, with 7 bases between. The CDR3 runs to 13 residues. CDR1 and CDR2 from the germline V gene are SNHLY and FYNNEI. The CDR3 nucleotides read TGTGCCAGCAGTGTTAGGGGTAATTCACCCCTCCACTTT. This codes for CASSVRGNSPLHF. The full variable domain, its missing parts supplied by reference TRBV2 and TRBJ1-6, is EPEVTQTPSHQVTQMGQEVILRCVPISNHLYFYWYRQILGQKVEFLVSFYNNEISEKSEIFDDQFSVERPDGSNFTLKIRSTKLEDSAMYFCASSVRGNSPLHFGNGTRLTVT.

CDR3 sequence (DNA): TGTGCCAGCAGCGTAGGCGGTCGGGGCTACGAGCAGTACTTC. Residues: CASSVGGRGYEQYF. The rearrangement links TRBV9 to TRBJ2-7, with D tentatively TRBD2 (5 bases). This CDR3 comprises 14 residues. V lost 0 bases and J lost 3, with 10 bases in between. From germline, CDR1 is SGDLS and CDR2 YYNGEE.

The rearrangement joins TRBV28 to TRBJ1-5, with D possibly matching TRBD1 (5 bases). The germline CDR1 and CDR2 sequences are MDHEN and SYDVKM. V was pared by 6 bases and J by 3 bases, with 15 bases between. The CDR3 contains 15 residues. The CDR3 DNA reads TGTGCCAGCAGGGGTAGGGACGGTTACAATCAGCCCCAGCATTTT. Translated, it gives CASRGRDGYNQPQHF.

CDR3 sequence (DNA): TGTGCCAGCAGCGTAGCGGTAACCCCGGGCTCTGGGGCCAACGTCCTGACTTTC. This encodes CASSVAVTPGSGANVLTF. The chain has TRBV9 and TRBJ2-6; D unclear. In germline, CDR1 is SGDLS, CDR2 YYNGEE. The CDR3 has 18 residues. The V end was cut by 0 bases, the J end by 0 bases, with 13 bases between. The complete variable domain, with remaining parts taken from reference TRBV9 and TRBJ2-6, reads DSGVTQTPKHLITATGQRVTLRCSPRSGDLSVYWYQQSLDQGLQFLIQYYNGEERAKGNILERFSAQQFPDLHSELNLSSLELGDSALYFCASSVAVTPGSGANVLTFGAGSRLTVL.

This chain uses TRBV6-5 with TRBJ1-6; D ambiguous. Germline-derived CDR1 and CDR2 are MNHEY and SVGAGI. V was cut by 6 bases and J by 6 bases, with 12 bases left in between. The CDR3 length is 14 residues. The CDR3: CASSTQVINSPLHF. In DNA form, the CDR3 reads TGTGCCAGCAGCACGCAGGTGATTAATTCACCCCTCCACTTT.

The V and J genes are TRBV10-2 and TRBJ2-5; 7 bases agree with TRBD2. In germline, CDR1 is WSHSY, CDR2 SAAADI. This CDR3 has 11 amino acids. The ends lost 8 bases at V and 3 bases at J; junction bases unmatched: 0. The CDR3 protein is CASGTKETQYF. The CDR3 DNA reads as TGCGCCAGCGGGACTAAAGAGACCCAGTACTTC.

This chain connects TRBV13 to TRBJ2-2, with 7 bases matching TRBD2. The CDR3 runs 19 residues. Germline V gene lookup returns CDR1 PRHDT and CDR2 FYEKMQ (reference sequence). The V segment lost 3 bases and the J segment 0 bases; nucleotides outside the gene matches: 13. The CDR3 sequence is CASSLGLAELDPNTGELFF. CDR3 nucleotides: TGTGCCAGCAGCTTGGGCCTAGCGGAACTGGACCCGAACACCGGGGAGCTGTTTTTT.

This clone appeared a single time. This rearrangement joins TRBV5-1 to TRBJ1-4; a possible D gene is TRBD1 (5 bases). Trimming cost V 4 bases and J 1 base, with 8 bases left between them. This CDR3 spans 14 amino acids. CDR1 and CDR2 (germline): SGHRS, YFSETQ. CDR3 sequence (DNA): TGCGCCAGCAGCATGGGGGGAACTAATGAAAAACTGTTTTTT. Its protein is CASSMGGTNEKLFF.

The chain couples TRBV19 to TRBJ1-4; D unresolved. Germline V gene data show CDR1 as LNHDA and CDR2 as SQIVND (reference sequence). CDR3 length: 14 residues. The ends were cut back, 7 bases at V and 8 bases at J, with 17 bases in the middle. CDR3 loop: CASKGGGPVEKLFF. The CDR3 DNA follows: TGTGCCAGTAAAGGAGGAGGGCCGGTGGAAAAACTGTTTTTT.

V is TRBV18 and J is TRBJ2-3; 7 nucleotides match TRBD1. This CDR3 has 13 residues. Trimming at V came to 6 bases and at J to 6 bases, leaving 6 bases not matched to a gene. Germline V CDR1 and CDR2: KGHSH, LQKENI. The CDR3 DNA reads TGTGCCAGCTCGCCCGGGACAGTTGATACGCAGTATTTT. Amino acid sequence: CASSPGTVDTQYF.

DNA of the CDR3: TGTGCCAGCAGCGTAAAGGCAGGTGGGGGGAACACTGAAGCTTTCTTT. Translation gives CASSVKAGGGNTEAFF. The gene calls are TRBV9 and TRBJ1-1; a weak D match, TRBD1 (5 bases). Trimming cost V 1 base and J 1 base, with 14 bases left between them. The CDR3 runs 16 residues. Germline lookup yields CDR1 SGDLS and CDR2 YYNGEE.

The J gene is TRBJ2-3, the V gene TRBV7-6, with D possibly matching TRBD2 (6 bases). Per the germline V gene, CDR1 is SGHVS and CDR2 is FNYEAQ. The CDR3 is made up of 13 amino acids. V lost 2 bases to trimming and J lost 10 bases, with 13 bases between them. CDR3 sequence (DNA): TGTGCCAGCAGCTTAAGTTCCGGGAGTGCGCAGTATTTT. Translated: CASSLSSGSAQYF.

This clone was recorded only once. The CDR3 DNA reads as TGTGCCAGCAGATCCGACAGGGGCTATGGCTACACCTTC. It yields the protein CASRSDRGYGYTF. The chain employs TRBV11-2 and TRBJ1-2, with TRBD1 identical over 8 bases. Germline V gene sequence: CDR1 SGHAT, CDR2 FQNNGV. The CDR3 has 13 amino acids. J lost 4 bases, V lost 6 bases, and 4 bases had no gene match.

CDR3 sequence: CASIGGSYNEQFF. The CDR3 DNA sequence: TGTGCCAGCATTGGAGGCTCCTACAATGAGCAGTTCTTC. This chain connects TRBV27 to TRBJ2-1; D perhaps matches TRBD2 (5 bases). From germline, CDR1 is MNHEY and CDR2 SMNVEV (reference sequence). Trimming removed 7 bases from V and 0 bases from J, with 7 bases in between. The CDR3 extends over 13 amino acids.

This rearrangement joins TRBV7-2 to TRBJ1-2; unclear D gene. The CDR3 is 13 amino acids. Trimming stripped 7 bases from V and 2 bases from J, with 11 bases between. Germline lookup yields CDR1 SGHTA and CDR2 FQGNSA. CDR3 protein: CASTPQLNYGYTF. CDR3 in DNA: TGTGCCAGCACCCCACAGCTAAACTATGGCTACACCTTC.

The V call is TRBV6-2 or TRBV6-3, the J call TRBJ2-3, with TRBD2 matching 7 bases. The CDR3 is made up of 16 amino acids. Germline-derived CDR1 and CDR2 are MNHEY and SVGEGT. After removal of 0 bases from V and 2 bases from J, the junction contained 5 bases not matched to a gene. CDR3 residues: CASSYSGTKSTDTQYF. In DNA, the CDR3 is TGTGCCAGCAGTTACTCAGGGACTAAATCCACAGATACGCAGTATTTT.

The V and J genes are TRBV5-4 and TRBJ2-3; D assignment may be TRBD1 or TRBD2 (6 bases each). V shed 2 bases and J shed 9 bases, with 19 bases lying between them. Germline CDR1 reads SGHNT; CDR2 reads YYREEE (reference sequence). The CDR3 totals 15 residues. This CDR3 reads CASSLKTGDGGTQYF. The DNA of the CDR3 is TGTGCCAGCAGCTTAAAGACAGGTGACGGGGGCACGCAGTATTTT. Based on the CDR3 plus reference TRBV5-4 and TRBJ2-3, the full variable domain is ETGVTQSPTHLIKTRGQQVTLRCSSQSGHNTVSWYQQALGQGPQFIFQYYREEENGRGNFPPRFSGLQFPNYSSELNVNALELDDSALYLCASSLKTGDGGTQYFGPGTRLTVL.

This sequence joins TRBV7-2 and TRBJ2-2; TRBD2 matches at 8 bases. Germline assignment: CDR1 SGHTA and CDR2 FQGNSA. The CDR3 loop spans 15 amino acids. Trimming removed 3 bases from V and 6 bases from J; junction bases left unmatched: 6. The CDR3 coding sequence is TGTGCCAGCAGCTTCAAAGCGGGAGAGGCCGGGGAGCTGTTTTTT. Its translation: CASSFKAGEAGELFF.

The V and J genes are TRBV6-1 and TRBJ1-5; D gene ambiguous. The CDR3 extends over 15 amino acids. With 7 bases removed from V and 1 base from J, the gap between germline ends came to 14 bases. Germline values: CDR1 MNHNS, CDR2 SASEGT. The CDR3 loop reads CASTIQVSSNQPQHF. The CDR3 DNA reads as TGTGCCAGCACAATCCAAGTTTCAAGCAATCAGCCCCAGCATTTT.

V and J are TRBV5-1 and TRBJ2-5; D perhaps matches TRBD1 (6 bases). CDR1 and CDR2 from the germline V gene are SGHRS and YFSETQ. Deletions cut 1 base from V and 0 bases from J, with 13 bases between. This CDR3 contains 16 residues. CDR3 residues: CASSLLGAVYQETQYF. The CDR3 DNA reads as TGCGCCAGCAGCTTGTTGGGGGCCGTGTACCAAGAGACCCAGTACTTC.

The chain combines TRBV15 with TRBJ1-4; a weak D match, TRBD1 (5 bases). The ends were cut back, 8 bases at V and 6 bases at J, with 22 bases in the middle. The germline gives CDR1 LNHNV, CDR2 YYDKDF (reference sequence). The CDR3 extends over 16 amino acids. The CDR3 spells CATAPLQGWGDEKLFF. The CDR3 nucleotides are TGTGCCACCGCCCCGCTTCAGGGTTGGGGGGATGAAAAACTGTTTTTT.

This clone was detected only a few times. The chain recombines TRBV5-6 with TRBJ2-7; 7 positions agree with TRBD2. This CDR3 region has 15 residues. CDR1 and CDR2 from the germline V gene are SGHDT and YYEEEE. V shed 3 bases, J shed 0 bases, and the junction held 6 bases outside the gene matches. CDR3 amino acids: CASSSKRELSYEQYF. CDR3 DNA: TGTGCCAGCAGCTCTAAGCGGGAACTCTCCTACGAGCAGTACTTC.